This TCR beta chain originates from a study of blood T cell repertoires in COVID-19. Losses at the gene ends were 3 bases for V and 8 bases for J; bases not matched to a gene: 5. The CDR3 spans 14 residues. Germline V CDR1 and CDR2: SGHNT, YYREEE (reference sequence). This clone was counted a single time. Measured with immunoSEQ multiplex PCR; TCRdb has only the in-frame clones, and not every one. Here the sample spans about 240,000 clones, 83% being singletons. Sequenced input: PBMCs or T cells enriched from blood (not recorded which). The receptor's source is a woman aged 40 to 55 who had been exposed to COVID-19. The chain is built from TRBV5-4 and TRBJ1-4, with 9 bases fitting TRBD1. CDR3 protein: CASSWTGAGEKLFF. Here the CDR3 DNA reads TGTGCCAGCAGCTGGACAGGGGCAGGGGAAAAACTGTTTTTT.